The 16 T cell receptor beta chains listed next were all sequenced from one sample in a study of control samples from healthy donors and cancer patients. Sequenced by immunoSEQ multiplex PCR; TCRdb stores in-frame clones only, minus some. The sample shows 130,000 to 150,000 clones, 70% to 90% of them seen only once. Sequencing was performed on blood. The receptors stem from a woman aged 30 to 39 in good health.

CDR3 bases: TGTGCCAGCAGCCGAACTTGGGGTGAAAAACTGTTTTTT. Translation gives CASSRTWGEKLFF. The J gene is TRBJ1-4, the V gene TRBV7-9; D is ambiguous. The germline V and J ends were trimmed by 5 bases and 7 bases, with 11 bases remaining between them. The CDR3 runs to 13 residues. Germline assignment: CDR1 SEHNR and CDR2 FQNEAQ (reference sequence).

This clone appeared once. DNA of the CDR3: TGCAGTGCTAGTACAGGGCCAAACTATGGCTACACCTTC. It translates to CSASTGPNYGYTF. V and J are TRBV20-1 and TRBJ1-2; maybe TRBD1 (6 bases). V lost 3 bases and J 2 bases, leaving 10 bases between the germline ends. Germline lookup yields CDR1 DFQATT and CDR2 SNEGSKA (reference sequence). The CDR3 consists of 13 residues.

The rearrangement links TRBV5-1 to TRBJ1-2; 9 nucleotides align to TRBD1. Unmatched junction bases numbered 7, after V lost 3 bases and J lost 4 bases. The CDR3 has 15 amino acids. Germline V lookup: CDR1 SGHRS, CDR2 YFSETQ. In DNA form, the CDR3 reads TGCGCCAGCAGCTCCGGGACAGGGTGGACCTATGGCTACACCTTC. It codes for CASSSGTGWTYGYTF.

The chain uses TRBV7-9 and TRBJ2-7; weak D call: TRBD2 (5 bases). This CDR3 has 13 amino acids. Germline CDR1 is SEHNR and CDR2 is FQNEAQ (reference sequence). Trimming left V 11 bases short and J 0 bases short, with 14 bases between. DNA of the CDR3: TGTGCCGGTTCACGGGGAAGCTCCTACGAGCAGTACTTC. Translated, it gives CAGSRGSSYEQYF.

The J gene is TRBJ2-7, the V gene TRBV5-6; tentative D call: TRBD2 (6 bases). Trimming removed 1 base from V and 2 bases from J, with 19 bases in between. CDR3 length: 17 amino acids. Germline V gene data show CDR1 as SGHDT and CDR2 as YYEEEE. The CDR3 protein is CASSLTAAGTRPYEQYF. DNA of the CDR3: TGTGCCAGCAGCTTGACTGCGGCGGGAACACGTCCCTACGAGCAGTACTTC.

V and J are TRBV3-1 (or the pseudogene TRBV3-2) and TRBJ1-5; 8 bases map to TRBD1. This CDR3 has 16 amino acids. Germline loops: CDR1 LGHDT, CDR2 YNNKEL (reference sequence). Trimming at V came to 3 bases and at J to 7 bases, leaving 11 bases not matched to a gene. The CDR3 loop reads CASSHSLQGVGQPQHF. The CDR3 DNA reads TGTGCCAGCAGCCATTCGCTACAGGGGGTAGGCCAGCCCCAGCATTTT.

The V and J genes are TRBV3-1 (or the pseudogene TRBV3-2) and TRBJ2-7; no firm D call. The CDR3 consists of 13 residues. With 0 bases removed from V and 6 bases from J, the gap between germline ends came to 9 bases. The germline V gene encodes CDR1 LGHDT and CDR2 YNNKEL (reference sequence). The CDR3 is CASSQEVPGEQYF. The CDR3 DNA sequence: TGTGCCAGCAGCCAAGAAGTACCAGGCGAGCAGTACTTC.

The CDR3 protein is CASSLWGNNQPQHF. The CDR3 bases are TGTGCCAGCAGTTTATGGGGGAACAATCAGCCCCAGCATTTT. V usage is TRBV28 and J usage is TRBJ1-5; the D is unclear. V was cut by 0 bases and J by 3 bases, with 6 bases left in between. CDR3 length: 14 residues. Germline lookup yields CDR1 MDHEN and CDR2 SYDVKM. The full variable domain, in which reference TRBV28 and TRBJ1-5 provide the parts outside the CDR3, is DVKVTQSSRYLVKRTGEKVFLECVQDMDHENMFWYRQDPGLGLRLIYFSYDVKMKEKGDIPEGYSVSREKKERFSLILESASTNQTSMYLCASSLWGNNQPQHFGDGTRLSIL.

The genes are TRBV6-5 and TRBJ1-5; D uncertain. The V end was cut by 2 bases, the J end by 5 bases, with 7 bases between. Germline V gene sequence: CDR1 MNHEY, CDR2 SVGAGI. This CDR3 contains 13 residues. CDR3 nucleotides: TGTGCCAGCAGTTACCGGGCGGATCAGCCCCAGCATTTT. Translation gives CASSYRADQPQHF.

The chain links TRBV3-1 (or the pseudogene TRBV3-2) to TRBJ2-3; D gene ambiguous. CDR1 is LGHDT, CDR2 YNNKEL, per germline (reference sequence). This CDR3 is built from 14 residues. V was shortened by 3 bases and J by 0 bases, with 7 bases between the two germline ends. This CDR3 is CASSQPLSTDTQYF. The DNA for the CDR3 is TGTGCCAGCAGCCAGCCTCTAAGCACAGATACGCAGTATTTT.

CDR3 amino acids: CASSSNTGELFF. The CDR3 nucleotides read TGTGCCAGCAGTTCGAACACCGGGGAGCTGTTTTTT. V is TRBV28 and J is TRBJ2-2, with unresolved D. The CDR3 totals 12 residues. V was clipped by 4 bases and J by 0 bases, with 0 bases between them. Germline CDR1 and CDR2: MDHEN and SYDVKM.

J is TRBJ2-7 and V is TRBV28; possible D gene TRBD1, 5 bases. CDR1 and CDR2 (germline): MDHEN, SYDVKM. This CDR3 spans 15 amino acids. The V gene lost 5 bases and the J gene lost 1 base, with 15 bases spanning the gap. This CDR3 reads CASSIQSRASYEQYF. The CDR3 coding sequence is TGTGCCAGCAGTATCCAGAGCAGGGCTTCCTACGAGCAGTACTTC.

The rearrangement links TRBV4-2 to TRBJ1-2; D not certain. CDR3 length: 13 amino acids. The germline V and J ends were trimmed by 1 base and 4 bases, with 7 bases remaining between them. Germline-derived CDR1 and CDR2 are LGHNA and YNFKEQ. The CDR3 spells CASSQGVGYGYTF. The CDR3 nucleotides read TGTGCCAGCAGCCAAGGAGTCGGCTATGGCTACACCTTC.

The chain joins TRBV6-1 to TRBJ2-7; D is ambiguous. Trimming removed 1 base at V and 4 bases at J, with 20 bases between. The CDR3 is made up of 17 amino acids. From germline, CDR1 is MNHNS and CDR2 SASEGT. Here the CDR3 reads CASSEGVRPGDRYEQYF. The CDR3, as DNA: TGTGCCAGCAGTGAAGGGGTCAGACCTGGGGATCGGTACGAGCAGTACTTC.

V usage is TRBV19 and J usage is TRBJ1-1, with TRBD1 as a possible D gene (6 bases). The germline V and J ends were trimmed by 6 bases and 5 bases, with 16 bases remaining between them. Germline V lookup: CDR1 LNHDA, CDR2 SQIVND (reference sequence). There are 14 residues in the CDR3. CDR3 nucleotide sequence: TGTGCCAGTAGAGAAACAGGGAGAGGAACTGAAGCTTTCTTT. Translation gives CASRETGRGTEAFF.

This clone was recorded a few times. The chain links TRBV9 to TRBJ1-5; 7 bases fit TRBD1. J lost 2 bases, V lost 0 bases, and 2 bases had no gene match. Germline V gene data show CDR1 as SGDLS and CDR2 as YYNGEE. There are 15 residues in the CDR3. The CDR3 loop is CASSVGGTGNQPQHF. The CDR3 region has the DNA TGTGCCAGCAGCGTAGGTGGGACAGGCAATCAGCCCCAGCATTTT. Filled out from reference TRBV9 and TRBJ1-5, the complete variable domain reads DSGVTQTPKHLITATGQRVTLRCSPRSGDLSVYWYQQSLDQGLQFLIQYYNGEERAKGNILERFSAQQFPDLHSELNLSSLELGDSALYFCASSVGGTGNQPQHFGDGTRLSIL.